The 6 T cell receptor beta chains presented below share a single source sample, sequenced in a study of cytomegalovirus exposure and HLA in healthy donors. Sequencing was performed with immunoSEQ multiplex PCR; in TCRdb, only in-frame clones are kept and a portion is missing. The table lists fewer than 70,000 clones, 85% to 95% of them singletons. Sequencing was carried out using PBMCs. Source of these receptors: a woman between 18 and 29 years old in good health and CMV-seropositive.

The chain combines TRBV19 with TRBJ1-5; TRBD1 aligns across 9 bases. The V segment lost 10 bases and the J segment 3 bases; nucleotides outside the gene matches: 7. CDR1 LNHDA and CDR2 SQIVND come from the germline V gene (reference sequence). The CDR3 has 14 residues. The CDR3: CATWGQGHNQPQHF. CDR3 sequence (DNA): TGTGCCACGTGGGGACAGGGCCACAATCAGCCCCAGCATTTT.

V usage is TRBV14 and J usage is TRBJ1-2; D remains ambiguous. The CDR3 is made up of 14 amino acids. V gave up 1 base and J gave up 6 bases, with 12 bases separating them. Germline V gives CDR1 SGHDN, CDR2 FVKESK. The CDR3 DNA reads TGTGCCAGCAGCCAAGGTGTAAGAGGTAATGGCTACACCTTC. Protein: CASSQGVRGNGYTF.

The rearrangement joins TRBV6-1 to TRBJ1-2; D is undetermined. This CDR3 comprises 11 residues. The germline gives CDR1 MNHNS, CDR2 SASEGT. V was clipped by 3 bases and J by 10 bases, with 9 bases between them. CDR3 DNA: TGTGCCAGCAGTGACCTTCGTCCCTACACCTTC. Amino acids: CASSDLRPYTF.

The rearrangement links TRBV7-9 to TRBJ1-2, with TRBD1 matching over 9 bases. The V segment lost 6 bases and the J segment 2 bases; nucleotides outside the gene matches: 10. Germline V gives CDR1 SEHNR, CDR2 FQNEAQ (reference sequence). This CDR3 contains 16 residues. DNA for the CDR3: TGTGCCAGCAGTCCTGACAGGGGGGGCTTAAACTATGGCTACACCTTC. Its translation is CASSPDRGGLNYGYTF.

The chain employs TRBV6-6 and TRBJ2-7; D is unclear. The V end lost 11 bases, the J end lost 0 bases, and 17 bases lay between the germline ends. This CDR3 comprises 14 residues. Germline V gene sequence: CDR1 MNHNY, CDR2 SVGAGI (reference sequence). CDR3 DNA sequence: TGTGCCTCAAGAACGAGCGTACACTCCTACGAGCAGTACTTC. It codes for CASRTSVHSYEQYF.

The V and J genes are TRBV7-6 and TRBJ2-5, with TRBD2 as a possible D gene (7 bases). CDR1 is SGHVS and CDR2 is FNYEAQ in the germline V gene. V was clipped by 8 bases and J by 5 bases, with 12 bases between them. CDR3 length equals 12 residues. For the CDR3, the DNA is TGTGCCAGCGCGGGGGCCGAGGAGACCCAGTACTTC. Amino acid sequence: CASAGAEETQYF.